One sample yielded the 5 T cell receptor beta chains listed below, sequenced in a study of cytomegalovirus exposure and HLA in healthy donors. The PCR used 60 Vbeta and 13 Jbeta primers. Generated by immunoSEQ multiplex PCR, the TCRdb table keeps only in-frame clones and is missing some. The sample shows 130,000 or so clones, and over 1.5% sits with its ten largest clones. What was sequenced was PBMCs. These receptors all come from a woman between 35 and 50 years old in good health and CMV-seropositive.

The genes are TRBV10-3 and TRBJ2-1; TRBD1 aligns across 7 bases. CDR1 is ENHRY, CDR2 SYGVKD, per germline. This CDR3 is built from 11 residues. With 5 bases clipped from V and 8 bases from J, the junction kept 0 bases outside the gene matches. CDR3 in DNA: TGTGCCATCAGTACAGGGGATGAGCAGTTCTTC. This encodes CAISTGDEQFF.

The J gene is TRBJ2-3, the V gene TRBV19, with TRBD2 matching over 8 bases. The CDR3 length is 15 residues. The ends lost 6 bases at V and 3 bases at J; junction bases unmatched: 8. Germline CDR1 LNHDA, CDR2 SQIVND (reference sequence). The CDR3 coding sequence is TGTGCCAGTAGGGTCTCGGGGGGGTTTACAGATACGCAGTATTTT. Protein: CASRVSGGFTDTQYF.

The genes are TRBV5-1 and TRBJ1-2; no reliable D call. The CDR3 has 15 amino acids. Per the germline V gene, CDR1 is SGHRS and CDR2 is YFSETQ. Between the trimmed V and J ends, which lost 0 bases and 4 bases, there was a span of 13 bases. CDR3 nucleotide sequence: TGCGCCAGCAGCTTGGCCGAGCTCCCTACCTATGGCTACACCTTC. Protein product: CASSLAELPTYGYTF.

The chain joins TRBV2 to TRBJ2-1; D not certain. In germline, CDR1 is SNHLY, CDR2 FYNNEI. V was shortened by 8 bases and J by 5 bases, with 4 bases between the two germline ends. The CDR3 extends over 10 amino acids. This CDR3 reads CASVNNEQFF. The DNA for the CDR3 is TGTGCCAGCGTTAACAATGAGCAGTTCTTC.

The gene calls are TRBV11-2 and TRBJ2-5, with 10 bases identical to TRBD2. CDR1 and CDR2 from the germline V gene are SGHAT and FQNNGV. V shed 5 bases, J shed 4 bases, and the junction held 4 bases outside the gene matches. This CDR3 is 14 amino acids long. CDR3 sequence reads: CASSPRTSGETQYF. The CDR3 DNA sequence: TGTGCCAGCAGCCCGCGGACTAGCGGAGAGACCCAGTACTTC.